This paragraph reports one T cell receptor (beta chain). Sequenced by immunoSEQ multiplex PCR; TCRdb stores in-frame clones only, minus some. Of approximately 85,000 clones in the sample, less than 90% were seen once. These data originate in a study of T cell responses to AZD1222 COVID-19 vaccine. About the study: Analyses pooled second doses at about 4 or about 12 weeks.

The V gene's germline CDR1 is SGHTS and CDR2 YDEGEE. The V end was cut by 6 bases, the J end by 1 base, with 14 bases between. CDR3 size: 15 residues. The sequenced sample was peripheral blood, obtained on day 0 of AZD1222 vaccination. V and J are TRBV5-8 and TRBJ1-5; no clear D. The TCR sequence derives from an adult in good health. The CDR3 sequence: CASTRRRSSNQPQHF. For the CDR3, the DNA is TGTGCCAGCACAAGGAGGAGGTCGAGCAATCAGCCCCAGCATTTT.